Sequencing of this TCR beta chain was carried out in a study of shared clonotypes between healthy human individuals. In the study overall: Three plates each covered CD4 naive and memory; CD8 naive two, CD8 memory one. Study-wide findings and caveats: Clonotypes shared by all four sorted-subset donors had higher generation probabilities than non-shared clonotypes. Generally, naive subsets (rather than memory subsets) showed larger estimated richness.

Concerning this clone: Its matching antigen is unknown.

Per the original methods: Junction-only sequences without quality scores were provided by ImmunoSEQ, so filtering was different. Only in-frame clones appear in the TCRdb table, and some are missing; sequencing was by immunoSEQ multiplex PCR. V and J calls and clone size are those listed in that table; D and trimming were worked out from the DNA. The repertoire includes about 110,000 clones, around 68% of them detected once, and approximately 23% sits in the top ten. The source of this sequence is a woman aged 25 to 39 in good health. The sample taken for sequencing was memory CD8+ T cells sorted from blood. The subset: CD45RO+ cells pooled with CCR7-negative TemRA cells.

CDR3 protein: CAWSKGQVYGYTF. DNA for the CDR3: TGTGCCTGGAGTAAAGGACAGGTCTATGGCTACACCTTC. The chain carries TRBV30 and TRBJ1-2, with TRBD1 matching over 7 bases. J lost 4 bases, V lost 2 bases, and 4 bases had no gene match. Germline V gives CDR1 GTSNPN, CDR2 SVGIG (reference sequence). This CDR3 has 13 residues.